This record covers a single T cell receptor (beta chain). The source of the sample is a study of blood T cell repertoires in COVID-19. The germline CDR1 and CDR2 sequences are SNHLY and FYNNEI. The CDR3 has 11 residues. The V end was cut by 9 bases, the J end by 8 bases, with 13 bases between. This table comes from immunoSEQ multiplex PCR, and its TCRdb copy is limited to in-frame clones, with some not included. The data hold 200,000 to 250,000 clones, with more than 70% observed a single time. The participants were between about 18 and 90 years old and came from 24 US areas. Participants reported their clinical history, and cohort assignment relied on those reports.

The sequence was obtained from a woman between 45 and 65 years old who had recovered from COVID-19. Sequenced: PBMCs or T cells enriched from blood (not recorded which). The chain is built from TRBV2 and TRBJ1-2, with D unclear. The CDR3 sequence: CASRRWYGYTF. The CDR3 coding sequence is TGTGCCAGTCGTCGGTGGTACGGCTACACCTTC.